The T cell receptor (beta chain) under discussion was sequenced for a study of CD8+CD57+ T cells in acquired aplastic anemia. An expansion of CD8+CD57+ cells by flow cytometry had been shown in patients chosen for sequencing. V lost 5 bases and J lost 3, with 14 bases in between. The germline CDR1 and CDR2 sequences are SEHNR and FQNEAQ (reference sequence). This CDR3 region has 14 residues. At least ten counts were recorded for this clonotype. The template used for profiling TCR beta VDJ and CDR3 was genomic DNA. TCRdb processed the reads anew with MiXCR; each CDR3 protein has one entry. The sample records roughly 240,000 distinct CDR3 sequences, approximately 45% being singletons.

This clonotype originated in a human donor with aplastic anemia. The specimen was sorted CD4+, CD8+, or CD8+CD57+ T cells (not recorded which) from PBMCs. The V gene is TRBV7-9, the J gene TRBJ2-7, with a tentative D call TRBD2 (5 bases). CDR3 residues: CASSETGMNYEQYF. In DNA, the CDR3 is TGTGCCAGCAGCGAGACCGGGATGAACTACGAGCAGTACTTC.